This passage covers 22 T cell receptor beta chains from one sample sequenced in a study of blood T cell repertoires in COVID-19. Data came from immunoSEQ multiplex PCR; TCRdb stores just in-frame clones and leaves some out. The sample includes 90,000 to 130,000 clones, about 85% of them seen just once. Sequencing used peripheral blood. These receptors all stem from a human donor in a cohort sampled during active COVID-19.

This clone turned up a few times. The same CDR3 can be traced to other DNA sequences in this sample. The chain combines TRBV5-1 with TRBJ2-7; TRBD1 matches 7 bases. V was clipped by 0 bases and J by 0 bases; unmatched bases: 0. Germline-derived CDR1 and CDR2 are SGHRS and YFSETQ. The CDR3 totals 14 residues. CDR3 sequence: CASSLAGGSYEQYF. The DNA for the CDR3 is TGCGCCAGCAGCTTGGCAGGGGGCTCCTACGAGCAGTACTTC.

The CDR3 reads CAWRKGQGATYEQYF. The CDR3 region has the DNA TGTGCCTGGAGGAAGGGACAGGGGGCTACCTACGAGCAGTACTTC. The V and J genes are TRBV30 and TRBJ2-7; 12 bases fit TRBD1. The ends lost 3 bases at V and 2 bases at J; junction bases unmatched: 5. CDR1 and CDR2 from the germline V gene are GTSNPN and SVGIG (reference sequence). This CDR3 spans 15 amino acids.

V and J are TRBV29-1 and TRBJ2-1; no reliable D call. CDR1 SQVTM and CDR2 ANQGSEA come from the germline V gene. The CDR3 is 10 amino acids. V lost 7 bases to trimming and J lost 7 bases, with 8 bases between them. CDR3 nucleotides: TGCAGCGCAGCGCGTAATGAGCAGTTCTTC. Its protein is CSAARNEQFF.

The chain is built from TRBV19 and TRBJ1-5; 7 nucleotides agree with TRBD1. Germline V gene lookup returns CDR1 LNHDA and CDR2 SQIVND (reference sequence). Losses at the gene ends were 3 bases for V and 7 bases for J; bases not matched to a gene: 12. The CDR3 has 16 amino acids. Here the CDR3 DNA reads TGTGCCAGTAGTATGAGGACAGGCCCTTCGGAGCAGCCCCAGCATTTT. Encoded protein: CASSMRTGPSEQPQHF.

The chain joins TRBV10-3 to TRBJ1-4; a possible D gene is TRBD1 (6 bases). The germline CDR1 and CDR2 sequences are ENHRY and SYGVKD. This CDR3 has 15 residues. V was clipped by 6 bases and J by 8 bases, with 19 bases between them. CDR3 sequence reads: CAISPGGRESEKLFF. The CDR3 DNA reads TGTGCCATCAGCCCTGGGGGCAGGGAAAGCGAAAAACTGTTTTTT.

The rearrangement uses TRBV6-5 and TRBJ2-7; a possible D gene is TRBD1 (6 bases). The germline V gene encodes CDR1 MNHEY and CDR2 SVGAGI. Deletions cut 6 bases from V and 4 bases from J, with 13 bases between. This CDR3 has 13 amino acids. The CDR3 here is CASRTGQPYEQYF. In DNA form, the CDR3 reads TGTGCCAGCAGAACCGGACAGCCGTACGAGCAGTACTTC.

The chain employs TRBV5-6 and TRBJ2-2; D might be TRBD1 (5 bases). V shed 2 bases and J shed 1 base, with 9 bases lying between them. Germline CDR1 and CDR2: SGHDT and YYEEEE. The CDR3 spans 15 residues. The CDR3 loop reads CASSFAQENTGELFF. In DNA, the CDR3 is TGTGCCAGCAGCTTTGCACAGGAGAACACCGGGGAGCTGTTTTTT.

The chain carries TRBV5-8 and TRBJ2-1; D ambiguous. This CDR3 contains 15 residues. Germline CDR1 SGHTS, CDR2 YDEGEE. Deletions cut 1 base from V and 1 base from J, with 9 bases between. The CDR3 region is CASSLFRRSYNEQFF. The CDR3 DNA is TGTGCCAGCAGCTTGTTCCGGAGATCCTACAATGAGCAGTTCTTC.

In nucleotides, the CDR3 is TGTGCCAGCAGCTTAGCGCTAAGATGGACAGAGGGCATTCAGTACTTC. Its translation: CASSLALRWTEGIQYF. The rearrangement uses TRBV7-2 and TRBJ2-4, with D tentatively TRBD1 (6 bases). V was clipped by 0 bases and J by 9 bases, with 18 bases between them. CDR1 and CDR2 (germline): SGHTA, FQGNSA. The CDR3 runs 16 residues.

The chain combines TRBV7-9 with TRBJ1-1; possibly TRBD1 for D (5 bases). The CDR3 loop spans 17 amino acids. The ends were cut back, 5 bases at V and 1 base at J, with 20 bases in the middle. Germline lookup yields CDR1 SEHNR and CDR2 FQNEAQ (reference sequence). The CDR3 sequence is CASSLRRGFGGNTEAFF. CDR3 coding DNA: TGTGCCAGCAGCCTGAGAAGGGGTTTCGGTGGGAACACTGAAGCTTTCTTT. Full variable domain (outside the CDR3, taken from reference TRBV7-9 and TRBJ1-1): DTGVSQNPRHKITKRGQNVTFRCDPISEHNRLYWYRQTLGQGPEFLTYFQNEAQLEKSRLLSDRFSAERPKGSFSTLEIQRTEQGDSAMYLCASSLRRGFGGNTEAFFGQGTRLTVV.

The chain joins TRBV18 to TRBJ1-1; D is uncertain. Germline assignment: CDR1 KGHSH and CDR2 LQKENI. This CDR3 contains 16 residues. Deletions cut 2 bases from V and 0 bases from J, with 13 bases between. The CDR3 loop reads CASSPISGPMNTEAFF. The CDR3 DNA sequence: TGTGCCAGCTCACCAATAAGTGGGCCCATGAACACTGAAGCTTTCTTT.

This rearrangement joins TRBV6-1 to TRBJ1-5, with TRBD1 matching over 8 bases. J was trimmed by 9 bases and V by 1 base; bases with no gene match: 8. The CDR3 is made up of 15 amino acids. Germline V gives CDR1 MNHNS, CDR2 SASEGT. CDR3 in DNA: TGTGCCAGCAGTGAAGTACAGGGGGATAGGGGGCCCCAGCATTTT. Protein product: CASSEVQGDRGPQHF.

CDR3 protein: CASSLGNQGAATQYF. CDR3 nucleotides: TGTGCCAGCAGCTTAGGGAACCAGGGGGCTGCGACCCAGTACTTC. The chain is built from TRBV7-2 and TRBJ2-5; TRBD1 aligns across 8 bases. In germline, CDR1 is SGHTA, CDR2 FQGNSA. V shed 1 base and J 7 bases; nucleotides not matched to a gene: 8. This CDR3 spans 15 amino acids.

This clone was seen more than once but under ten times. The CDR3 DNA follows: TGTGCCAGCACCCAGACAGGGGGGCGCAATCAGCCCCAGCATTTT. This encodes CASTQTGGRNQPQHF. The V gene is TRBV6-6, the J gene TRBJ1-5, with 9 bases lining up with TRBD1. J lost 2 bases, V lost 7 bases, and 6 bases had no gene match. This CDR3 comprises 15 residues. In germline, CDR1 is MNHNY, CDR2 SVGAGI (reference sequence).

V gene TRBV5-1 combines with J gene TRBJ1-1; possible D gene TRBD1, 5 bases. The CDR3 is made up of 14 amino acids. CDR1 and CDR2 from the germline V gene are SGHRS and YFSETQ. V shed 1 base and J shed 0 bases, with 7 bases lying between them. The CDR3 region is CASSLQGMNTEAFF. The CDR3 DNA follows: TGCGCCAGCAGCTTGCAGGGCATGAACACTGAAGCTTTCTTT.

The V gene is TRBV28, the J gene TRBJ2-3; no reliable D call. Deletions cut 4 bases from V and 2 bases from J, with 16 bases between. Germline CDR1 is MDHEN and CDR2 is SYDVKM. The CDR3 spans 16 residues. The CDR3, as DNA: TGTGCCAGCAGTTACCCACCCACGCGTTCCACAGATACGCAGTATTTT. Translated: CASSYPPTRSTDTQYF.

V gene TRBV2 combines with J gene TRBJ2-7, with D unclear. Germline V gene lookup returns CDR1 SNHLY and CDR2 FYNNEI. Trimming shortened V by 6 bases and J by 0 bases, and 12 bases separated the two germline ends. This CDR3 region has 14 residues. The CDR3 nucleotides are TGTGCCAGCAGGGATGACAAAGGCTCCTACGAGCAGTACTTC. Amino acids: CASRDDKGSYEQYF.

Here the CDR3 reads CASSPGLAYQETQYF. The CDR3 nucleotides read TGTGCCAGCAGCCCGGGACTTGCGTACCAAGAGACCCAGTACTTC. The V call is TRBV27, the J call TRBJ2-5, with a tentative D call TRBD2 (6 bases). Trimming shortened V by 6 bases and J by 0 bases, and 14 bases separated the two germline ends. This CDR3 contains 15 residues. Germline values: CDR1 MNHEY, CDR2 SMNVEV (reference sequence).

The chain carries TRBV5-1 and TRBJ2-7; tentatively, D is TRBD1 (5 bases). The CDR3 spans 14 residues. Trimming left V 3 bases short and J 3 bases short, with 13 bases between. Germline CDR1 SGHRS, CDR2 YFSETQ. Written as DNA, the CDR3 is TGCGCCAGCAGCTCGGACACCCGATACTACGAGCAGTACTTC. This sequence encodes CASSSDTRYYEQYF.

In DNA, the CDR3 is TGTGCCAGCAGCCTAAGTTTCTCTGGGGCCAACGTCCTGACTTTC. Its translation: CASSLSFSGANVLTF. The chain recombines TRBV5-5 with TRBJ2-6, with D unclear. This CDR3 has 15 residues. The germline V gene encodes CDR1 SGHKS and CDR2 YYEKEE (reference sequence). Trimming left V 4 bases short and J 0 bases short, with 8 bases between. Complete variable domain (other parts from reference TRBV5-5 and TRBJ2-6): DAGVTQSPTHLIKTRGQQVTLRCSPISGHKSVSWYQQVLGQGPQFIFQYYEKEERGRGNFPDRFSARQFPNYSSELNVNALLLGDSALYLCASSLSFSGANVLTFGAGSRLTVL.

Only one count was recorded for this clone. CDR3 in DNA: TGCGCCAGCAGCTTCGGGGGGGAATGGAGGGCCTACGAGCAGTACTTC. Amino acid sequence: CASSFGGEWRAYEQYF. V usage is TRBV5-1 and J usage is TRBJ2-7, with 8 positions matching TRBD2. The V gene's germline CDR1 is SGHRS and CDR2 YFSETQ. The CDR3 has 16 amino acids. The V segment lost 2 bases and the J segment 2 bases; nucleotides outside the gene matches: 9.

The chain has TRBV24-1 and TRBJ1-1; a possible D gene is TRBD1 (5 bases). The CDR3 loop spans 11 amino acids. Trimming removed 9 bases from V and 1 base from J, with 5 bases in between. Germline CDR1 is KGHDR and CDR2 is SFDVKD. The CDR3 loop is CATQGNTEAFF. In nucleotides, the CDR3 is TGTGCCACCCAGGGGAACACTGAAGCTTTCTTT.